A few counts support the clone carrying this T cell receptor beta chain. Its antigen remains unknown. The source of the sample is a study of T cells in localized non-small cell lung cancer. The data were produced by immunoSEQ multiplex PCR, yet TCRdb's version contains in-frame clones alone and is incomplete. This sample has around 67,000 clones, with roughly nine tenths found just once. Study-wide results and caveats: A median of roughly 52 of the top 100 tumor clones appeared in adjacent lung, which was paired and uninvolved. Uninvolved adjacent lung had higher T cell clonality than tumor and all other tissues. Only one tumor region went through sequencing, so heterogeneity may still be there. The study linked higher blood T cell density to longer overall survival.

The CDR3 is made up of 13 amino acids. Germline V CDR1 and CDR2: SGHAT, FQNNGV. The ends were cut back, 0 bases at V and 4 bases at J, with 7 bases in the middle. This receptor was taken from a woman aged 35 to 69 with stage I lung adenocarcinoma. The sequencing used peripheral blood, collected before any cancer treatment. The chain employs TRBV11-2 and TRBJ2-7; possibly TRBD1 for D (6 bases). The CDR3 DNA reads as TGTGCCAGCAGCTTAGACAGGGGATACGAGCAGTACTTC. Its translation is CASSLDRGYEQYF. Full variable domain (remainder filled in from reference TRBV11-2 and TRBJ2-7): EAGVAQSPRYKIIEKRQSVAFWCNPISGHATLYWYQQILGQGPKLLIQFQNNGVVDDSQLPKDRFSAERLKGVDSTLKIQPAKLEDSAVYLCASSLDRGYEQYFGPGTRLTVT.